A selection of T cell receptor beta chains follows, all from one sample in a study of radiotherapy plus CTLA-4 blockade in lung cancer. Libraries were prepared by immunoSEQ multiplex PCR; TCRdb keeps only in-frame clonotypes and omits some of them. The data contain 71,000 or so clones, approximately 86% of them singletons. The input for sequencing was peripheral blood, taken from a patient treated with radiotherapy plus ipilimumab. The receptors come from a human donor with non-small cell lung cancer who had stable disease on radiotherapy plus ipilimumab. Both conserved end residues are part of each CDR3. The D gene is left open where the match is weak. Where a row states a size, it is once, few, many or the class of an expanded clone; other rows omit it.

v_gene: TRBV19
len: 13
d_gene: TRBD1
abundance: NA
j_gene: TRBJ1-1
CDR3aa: CASGTGLNTEAFF
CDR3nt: TGTGCCAGTGGGACAGGGCTGAATACTGAAGCTTTCTTT

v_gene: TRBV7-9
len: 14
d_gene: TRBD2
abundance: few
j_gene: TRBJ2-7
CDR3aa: CASSLTGLAYEQYF
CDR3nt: TGTGCCAGCAGCTTAACGGGACTAGCCTACGAGCAGTACTTC

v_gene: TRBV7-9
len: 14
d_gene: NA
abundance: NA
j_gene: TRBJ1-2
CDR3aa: CASSLVGTSYGYTF
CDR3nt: TGTGCCAGCAGCTTAGTAGGGACAAGCTATGGCTACACCTTC

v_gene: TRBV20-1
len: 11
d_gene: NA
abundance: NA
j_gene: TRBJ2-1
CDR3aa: CSAGSATEQFF
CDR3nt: TGCAGTGCTGGCTCGGCGACTGAGCAGTTCTTC

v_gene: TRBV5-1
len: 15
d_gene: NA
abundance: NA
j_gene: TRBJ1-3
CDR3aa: CASSLGQGQGNTIYF
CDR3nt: TGCGCCAGCAGCTTGGGGCAGGGGCAAGGAAACACCATATATTTT

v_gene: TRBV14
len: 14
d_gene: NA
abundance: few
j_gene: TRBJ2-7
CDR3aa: CASSQRSRIYEQYF
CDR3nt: TGTGCCAGCAGCCAGAGATCCAGGATCTACGAGCAGTACTTC

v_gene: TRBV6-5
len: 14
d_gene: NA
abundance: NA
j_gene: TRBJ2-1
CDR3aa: CASSYGIAGYEQFF
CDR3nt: TGTGCCAGCAGTTACGGGATTGCGGGGTATGAGCAGTTCTTC

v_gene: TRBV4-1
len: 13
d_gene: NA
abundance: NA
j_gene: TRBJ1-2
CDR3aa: CASSQGNHYGYTF
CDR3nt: TGCGCCAGCAGCCAAGGGAACCACTATGGCTACACCTTC

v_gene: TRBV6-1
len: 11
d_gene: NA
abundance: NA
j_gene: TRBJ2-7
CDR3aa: CASSSQYEQYF
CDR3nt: TGTGCCAGCAGTTCCCAGTACGAGCAGTACTTC

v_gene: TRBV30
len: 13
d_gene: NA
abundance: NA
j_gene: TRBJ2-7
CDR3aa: CAWSEGNSYEQYF
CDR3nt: TGTGCCTGGAGTGAGGGGAACAGTTACGAGCAGTACTTC

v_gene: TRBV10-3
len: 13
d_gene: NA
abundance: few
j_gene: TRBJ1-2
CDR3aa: CAIRPPSNYGYTF
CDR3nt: TGTGCCATCAGACCGCCTTCTAACTATGGCTACACCTTC

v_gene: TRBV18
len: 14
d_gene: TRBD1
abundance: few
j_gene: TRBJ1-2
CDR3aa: CASSPSTGTYGYTF
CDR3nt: TGTGCCAGCTCACCGTCGACAGGGACATATGGCTACACCTTC

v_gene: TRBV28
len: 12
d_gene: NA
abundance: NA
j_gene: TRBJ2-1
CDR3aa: CASSLGATEQFF
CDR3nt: TGTGCCAGCAGTTTGGGGGCTACTGAGCAGTTCTTC

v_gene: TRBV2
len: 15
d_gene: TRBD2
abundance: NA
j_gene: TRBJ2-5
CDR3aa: CASSEERGDRETQYF
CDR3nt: TGTGCCAGCAGTGAGGAGCGGGGGGACCGAGAGACCCAGTACTTC

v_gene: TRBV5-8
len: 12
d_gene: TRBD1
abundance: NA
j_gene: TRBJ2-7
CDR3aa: CASRLDRVEQYF
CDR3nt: TGTGCCAGCAGACTCGACAGGGTCGAGCAGTACTTC

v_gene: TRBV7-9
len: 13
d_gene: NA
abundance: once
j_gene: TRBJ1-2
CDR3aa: CASRTAANYGYTF
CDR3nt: TGTGCCAGTAGGACCGCAGCTAACTATGGCTACACCTTC

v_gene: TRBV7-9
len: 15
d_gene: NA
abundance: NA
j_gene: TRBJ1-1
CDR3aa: CASSVARGLNTEAFF
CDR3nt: TGTGCCAGCAGCGTAGCAAGGGGACTGAACACTGAAGCTTTCTTT

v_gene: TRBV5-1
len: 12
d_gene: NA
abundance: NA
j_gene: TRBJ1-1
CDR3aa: CASFGGDFEAFF
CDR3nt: TGCGCCAGCTTTGGGGGGGACTTTGAAGCTTTCTTT

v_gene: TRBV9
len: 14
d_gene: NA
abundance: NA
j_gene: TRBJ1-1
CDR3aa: CASSVGRLNTEAFF
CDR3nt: TGTGCCAGCAGCGTTGGGCGCTTGAACACTGAAGCTTTCTTT

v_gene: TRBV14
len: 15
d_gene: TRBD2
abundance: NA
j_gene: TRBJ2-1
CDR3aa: CASSQGRTSGTPGVF
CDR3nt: TGTGCCAGCAGCCAAGGCCGAACTAGCGGGACACCAGGGGTCTTC

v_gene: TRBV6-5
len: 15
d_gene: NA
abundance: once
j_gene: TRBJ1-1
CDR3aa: CASSYRPTMDTEAFF
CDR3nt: TGTGCCAGCAGTTACAGGCCCACGATGGACACTGAAGCTTTCTTT

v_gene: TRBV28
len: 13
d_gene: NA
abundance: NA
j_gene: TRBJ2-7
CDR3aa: CASSLAAYYEQYF
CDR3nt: TGTGCCAGCAGTTTAGCAGCCTACTACGAGCAGTACTTC

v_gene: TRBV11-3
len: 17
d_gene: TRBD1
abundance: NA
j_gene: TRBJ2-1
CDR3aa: CASSLGGDRGFQNEQFF
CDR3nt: TGTGCCAGCAGCTTAGGCGGGGACAGGGGGTTTCAAAATGAGCAGTTCTTC

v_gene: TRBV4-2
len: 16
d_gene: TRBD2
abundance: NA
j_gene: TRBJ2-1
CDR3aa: CASSQATAGGFNEQFF
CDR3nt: TGTGCCAGCAGCCAAGCAACCGCGGGAGGATTCAATGAGCAGTTCTTC

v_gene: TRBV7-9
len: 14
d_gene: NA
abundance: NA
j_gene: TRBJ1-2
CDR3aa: CASSLGPWRYGYTF
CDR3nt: TGTGCCAGCAGCTTAGGCCCCTGGAGGTATGGCTACACCTTC